The present TCR beta chain was sequenced within a study of T cells after yellow fever vaccination. Study-level results: Contamination of FACS-sorted repertoires by abundant clonotypes from the bulk population could occur.

Via MiXCR, TCRdb re-called the 5' RACE reads, giving one row per CDR3 protein. Altogether under 700,000 distinct CDR3 sequences are present, approximately 16% being singletons, with the ten largest covering roughly a sixth. With 1 base clipped from V and 5 bases from J, the junction kept 10 bases outside the gene matches. The CDR3 is 16 residues long. Looked up from germline, CDR1 is MGHRA and CDR2 is YSYEKL. This clonotype has a handful of counts. The antigen remains undetermined. This TCR was sampled from a man younger than 35 who received the YFV17D yellow fever vaccine. J is TRBJ2-5 and V is TRBV4-1; 7 bases fit TRBD2. The sample was PBMCs, taken roughly 5 days after the first yellow fever vaccination. The CDR3: CASSQALYAGEETQYF. In DNA, the CDR3 is TGCGCCAGCAGCCAAGCCCTGTACGCGGGGGAGGAGACCCAGTACTTC.